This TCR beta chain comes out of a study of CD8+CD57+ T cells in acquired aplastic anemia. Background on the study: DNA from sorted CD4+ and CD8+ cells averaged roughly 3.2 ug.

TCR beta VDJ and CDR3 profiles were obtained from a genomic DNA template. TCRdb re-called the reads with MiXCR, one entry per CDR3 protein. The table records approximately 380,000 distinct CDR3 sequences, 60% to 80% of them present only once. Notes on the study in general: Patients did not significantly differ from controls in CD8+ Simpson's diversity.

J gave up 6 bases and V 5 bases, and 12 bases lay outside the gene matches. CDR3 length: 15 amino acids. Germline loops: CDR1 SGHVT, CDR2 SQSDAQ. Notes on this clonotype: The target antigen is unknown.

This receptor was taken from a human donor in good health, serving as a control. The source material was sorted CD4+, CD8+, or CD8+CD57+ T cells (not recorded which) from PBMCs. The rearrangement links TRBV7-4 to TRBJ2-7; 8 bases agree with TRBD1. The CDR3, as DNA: TGTGCCAGCAGCCCAGTGACAGGGGCTGCAAGCGAGCAGTACTTC. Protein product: CASSPVTGAASEQYF.